The T cell receptor (beta chain) described here comes from a study of identical twins. Many counts were recorded for this clonotype. Trimming left V 8 bases short and J 9 bases short, with 14 bases between. The germline gives CDR1 SNHLY, CDR2 FYNNEI. The CDR3 totals 13 residues. Template switching created a universal primer site, and the cDNA included unique molecular identifiers. Each CDR3 protein is one row after TCRdb ran MiXCR on the 5' RACE reads. The data show hundreds of thousands of distinct CDR3 sequences, roughly 10% seen once. Sequencing was done on a sample of memory (CD45RO+) T cells sorted from blood. The rearrangement links TRBV2 to TRBJ1-6, with D perhaps TRBD1 (5 bases). This clonotype originated in a woman between 18 and 29 years old in good health. The CDR3 DNA reads TGTGCCAGCGCTTGGGACCGTAGTTCACCCCTCCACTTT. Translated: CASAWDRSSPLHF.